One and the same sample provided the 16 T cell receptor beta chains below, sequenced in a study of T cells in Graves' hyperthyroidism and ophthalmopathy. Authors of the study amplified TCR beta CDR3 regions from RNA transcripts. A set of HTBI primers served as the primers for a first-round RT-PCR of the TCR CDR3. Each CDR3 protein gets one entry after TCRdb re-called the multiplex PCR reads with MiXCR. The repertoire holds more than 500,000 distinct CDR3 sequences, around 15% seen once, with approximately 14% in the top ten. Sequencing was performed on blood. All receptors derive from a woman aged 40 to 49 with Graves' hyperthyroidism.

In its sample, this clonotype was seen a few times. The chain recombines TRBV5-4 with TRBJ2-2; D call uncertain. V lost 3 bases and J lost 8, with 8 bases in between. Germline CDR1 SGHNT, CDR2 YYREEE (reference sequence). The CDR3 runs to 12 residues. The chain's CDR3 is CASSSMGGELFF. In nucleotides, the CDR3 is TGTGCCAGCAGCTCAATGGGGGGGGAGCTGTTTTTT.

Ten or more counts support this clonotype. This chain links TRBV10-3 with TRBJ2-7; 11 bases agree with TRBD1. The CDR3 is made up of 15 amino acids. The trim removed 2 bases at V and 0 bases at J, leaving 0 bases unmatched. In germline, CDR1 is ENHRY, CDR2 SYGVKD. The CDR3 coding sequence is TGTGCCATCAGTGAGGGGACAGGGGGCTCCTACGAGCAGTACTTC. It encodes CAISEGTGGSYEQYF.

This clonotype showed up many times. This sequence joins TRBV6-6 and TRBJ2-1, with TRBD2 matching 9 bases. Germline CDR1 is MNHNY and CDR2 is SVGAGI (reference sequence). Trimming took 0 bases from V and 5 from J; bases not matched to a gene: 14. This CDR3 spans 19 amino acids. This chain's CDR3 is CASSYSGRGTSLKDNEQFF. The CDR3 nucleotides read TGTGCCAGCAGTTACTCGGGCAGGGGGACTAGCTTAAAGGACAATGAGCAGTTCTTC.

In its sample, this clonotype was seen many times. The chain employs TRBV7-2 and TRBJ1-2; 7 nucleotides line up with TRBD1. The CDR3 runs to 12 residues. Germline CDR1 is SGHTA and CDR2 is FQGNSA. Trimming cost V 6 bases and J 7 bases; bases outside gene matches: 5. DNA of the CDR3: TGTGCCAGCAGTCCGACAGGGTTTGGCTACACCTTC. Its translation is CASSPTGFGYTF.

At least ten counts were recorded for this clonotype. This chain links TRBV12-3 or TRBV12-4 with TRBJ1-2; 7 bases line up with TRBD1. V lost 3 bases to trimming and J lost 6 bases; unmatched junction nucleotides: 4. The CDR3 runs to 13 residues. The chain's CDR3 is CASSLTGTHGYTF. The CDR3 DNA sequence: TGTGCCAGCAGTTTGACAGGGACCCATGGCTACACCTTC.

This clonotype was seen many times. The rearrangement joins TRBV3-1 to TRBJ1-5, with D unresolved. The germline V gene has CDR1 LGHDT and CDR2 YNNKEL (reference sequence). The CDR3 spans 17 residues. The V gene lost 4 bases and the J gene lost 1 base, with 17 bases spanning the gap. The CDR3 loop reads CASSPYPPGASNQPQHF. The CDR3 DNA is TGTGCCAGCAGCCCCTACCCACCGGGCGCAAGCAATCAGCCCCAGCATTTT.

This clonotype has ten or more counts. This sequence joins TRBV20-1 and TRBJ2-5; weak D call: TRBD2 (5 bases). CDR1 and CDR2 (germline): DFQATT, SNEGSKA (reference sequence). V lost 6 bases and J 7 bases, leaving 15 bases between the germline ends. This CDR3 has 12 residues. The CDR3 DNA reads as TGCAGTGCCCCCTCACGGGCGGGGACCCAGTACTTC. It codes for CSAPSRAGTQYF.

The CDR3 region has the DNA TGTGCCAGCTCACCCCTCCGGGACAGGATCTCTGGAAACACCATATATTTT. Amino acid sequence: CASSPLRDRISGNTIYF. V gene TRBV18 combines with J gene TRBJ1-3; 8 nucleotides line up with TRBD1. The germline V gene encodes CDR1 KGHSH and CDR2 LQKENI. V lost 3 bases to trimming and J lost 0 bases; unmatched junction nucleotides: 7. The CDR3 runs to 17 residues. The whole variable domain, filled in from reference TRBV18 and TRBJ1-3, reads NAGVMQNPRHLVRRRGQEARLRCSPMKGHSHVYWYRQLPEEGLKFMVYLQKENIIDESGMPKERFSAEFPKEGPSILRIQQVVRGDSAAYFCASSPLRDRISGNTIYFGEGSWLTVV.

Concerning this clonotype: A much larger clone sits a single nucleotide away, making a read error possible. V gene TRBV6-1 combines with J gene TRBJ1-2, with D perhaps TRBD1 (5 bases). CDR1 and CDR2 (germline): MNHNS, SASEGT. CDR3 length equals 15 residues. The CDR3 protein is CASSEPGGRAEGYAF. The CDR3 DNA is TGTGCCAGCAGTGAGCCGGGCGGCAGGGCGGAGGGCTACGCCTTC.

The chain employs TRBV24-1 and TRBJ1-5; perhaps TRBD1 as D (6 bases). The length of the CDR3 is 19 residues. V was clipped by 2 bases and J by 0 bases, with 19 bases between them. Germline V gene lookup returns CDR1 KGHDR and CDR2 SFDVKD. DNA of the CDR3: TGTGCCACCAGTGATTCTTCAGGGGATCAGGCTTATAGCAATCAGCCCCAGCATTTT. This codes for CATSDSSGDQAYSNQPQHF.

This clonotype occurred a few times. For the CDR3, the DNA is TGCGCCAGCAGCTTGCCCGGCGTCGCGGGGGCCGGGGAGACCCAGTACTTC. Protein: CASSLPGVAGAGETQYF. The gene calls are TRBV5-1 and TRBJ2-5; D perhaps matches TRBD2 (7 bases). The V gene lost 1 base and the J gene lost 5 bases, with 21 bases spanning the gap. The germline gives CDR1 SGHRS, CDR2 YFSETQ. This CDR3 comprises 17 residues.

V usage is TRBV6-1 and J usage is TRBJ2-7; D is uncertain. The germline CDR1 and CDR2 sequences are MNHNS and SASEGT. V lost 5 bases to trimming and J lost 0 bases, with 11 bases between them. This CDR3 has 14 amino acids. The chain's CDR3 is CASSKYPSSYEQYF. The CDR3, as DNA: TGTGCCAGCAGTAAATATCCAAGCTCCTACGAGCAGTACTTC.

The CDR3 nucleotides read TGTGCCAGCAGTTTCGGGAGAAAGAATTCACCCCTCCACTTT. It encodes CASSFGRKNSPLHF. The chain combines TRBV12-3 or TRBV12-4 with TRBJ1-6, with D unresolved. CDR3 length: 14 residues. The V gene lost 3 bases and the J gene lost 7 bases, with 10 bases spanning the gap.

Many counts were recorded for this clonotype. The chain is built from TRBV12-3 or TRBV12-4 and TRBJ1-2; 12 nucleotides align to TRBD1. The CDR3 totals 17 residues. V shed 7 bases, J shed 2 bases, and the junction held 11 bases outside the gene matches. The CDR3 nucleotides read TGTGCCAGCACGCCAAGGGGGACAGGGGGCGCGAACTATGGCTACACCTTC. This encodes CASTPRGTGGANYGYTF.

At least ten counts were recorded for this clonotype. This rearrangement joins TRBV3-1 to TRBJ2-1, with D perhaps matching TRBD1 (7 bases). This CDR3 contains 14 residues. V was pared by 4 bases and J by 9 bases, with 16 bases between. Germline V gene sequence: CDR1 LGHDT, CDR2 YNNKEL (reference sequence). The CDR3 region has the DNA TGTGCCAGCAGCCCCAGGGGGGCCCGGGCTGAGCAGTTCTTC. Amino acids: CASSPRGARAEQFF.

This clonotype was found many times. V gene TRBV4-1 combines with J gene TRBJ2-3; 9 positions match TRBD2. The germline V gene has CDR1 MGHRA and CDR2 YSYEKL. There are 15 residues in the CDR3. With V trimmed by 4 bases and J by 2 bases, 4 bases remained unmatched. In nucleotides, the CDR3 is TGCGCCAGCAGCCGCGGACTAGCGCTCACAGATACGCAGTATTTT. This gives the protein CASSRGLALTDTQYF.